The 13 T cell receptor beta chains in this list originate from one sample, sequenced in a study of human T cells and chemical hapten exposure. TCRdb processed the RACE reads anew with MiXCR; each CDR3 protein has one entry. The repertoire holds under 95,000 distinct CDR3 sequences, with about 8.6% as singletons. Stated time point: healthy volunteer bleed at 2 weeks. Unfractionated whole blood yielded total RNA. The sample consisted of whole blood. These TCRs come from a female donor in good health. Some clones in this sample may be carry-over from other donors' samples.

There are many counts of this clonotype. The chain employs TRBV20-1 and TRBJ2-3, with 14 bases that match TRBD2. This CDR3 comprises 23 residues. Per the germline V gene, CDR1 is DFQATT and CDR2 is SNEGSKA (reference sequence). V lost 4 bases and J lost 2; bases outside the gene matches: 26. The CDR3 is CSAMLPGLAGVRGRTHITDTQYF. The CDR3 nucleotides are TGCAGTGCTATGCTACCGGGACTAGCGGGGGTAAGAGGGAGGACGCATATCACAGATACGCAGTATTTT.

This clonotype came up a few times. This chain connects TRBV20-1 to TRBJ1-5; no definite D call. The germline V gene encodes CDR1 DFQATT and CDR2 SNEGSKA (reference sequence). V was shortened by 4 bases and J by 5 bases, with 6 bases between the two germline ends. The CDR3 sequence is 11 residues long. CDR3 region: CSATTDQPQHF. The CDR3 nucleotides read TGCAGTGCTACGACTGATCAGCCCCAGCATTTT.

This clonotype has more than one count but fewer than ten. This chain links TRBV28 with TRBJ2-3; TRBD2 might be the D (6 bases). The CDR3 has 17 amino acids. Germline CDR1 is MDHEN and CDR2 is SYDVKM. V lost 5 bases and J 2 bases, leaving 20 bases between the germline ends. In DNA form, the CDR3 reads TGTGCCAGCAGTATATTAAACGGGAGATTCGTCACAGATACGCAGTATTTT. Its protein is CASSILNGRFVTDTQYF.

This clonotype was found many times. The chain employs TRBV7-2 and TRBJ2-1; 7 positions match TRBD2. The CDR3 totals 15 residues. Looked up from germline, CDR1 is SGHTA and CDR2 is FQGNSA. The trim removed 6 bases at V and 11 bases at J, leaving 16 bases unmatched. CDR3 protein: CASRPKALAVQQQFF. CDR3 sequence (DNA): TGTGCCAGCAGACCAAAGGCGCTAGCGGTGCAGCAGCAGTTCTTC. The variable domain in full, completed from reference TRBV7-2 and TRBJ2-1, reads GAGVSQSPSNKVTEKGKDVELRCDPISGHTALYWYRQSLGQGLEFLIYFQGNSAPDKSGLPSDRFSAERTGGSVSTLTIQRTQQEDSAVYLCASRPKALAVQQQFFGPGTRLTVL.

This clonotype was recorded many times. The V gene is TRBV3-1, the J gene TRBJ2-1; no firm D call. The CDR3 runs 12 residues. Germline V CDR1 and CDR2: LGHDT, YNNKEL (reference sequence). V was pared by 1 base and J by 5 bases, with 3 bases between. CDR3 amino acids: CASSQADNEQFF. The CDR3 DNA reads TGTGCCAGCAGCCAAGCCGACAATGAGCAGTTCTTC.

This clonotype was observed at least ten times. The CDR3 protein is CASRFGTENTEAFF. CDR3 DNA: TGTGCCAGCAGATTCGGGACAGAGAACACTGAAGCTTTCTTT. The chain couples TRBV28 to TRBJ1-1, with TRBD1 identical over 7 bases. After removal of 6 bases from V and 1 base from J, the junction contained 5 bases not matched to a gene. Germline V gene data show CDR1 as MDHEN and CDR2 as SYDVKM. The CDR3 contains 14 residues.

The V gene is TRBV20-1, the J gene TRBJ2-1; perhaps TRBD1 as D (6 bases). Germline V gene lookup returns CDR1 DFQATT and CDR2 SNEGSKA (reference sequence). V was shortened by 2 bases and J by 1 base, with 9 bases between the two germline ends. The CDR3 extends over 14 amino acids. In DNA, the CDR3 is TGCAGTGCTAGACAGGGGAATTCCTACAATGAGCAGTTCTTC. This translates into CSARQGNSYNEQFF.

The rearrangement uses TRBV6-6 and TRBJ2-6; 7 positions match TRBD2. With V trimmed by 6 bases and J by 0 bases, 2 bases remained unmatched. This CDR3 has 15 residues. Germline V CDR1 and CDR2: MNHNY, SVGAGI (reference sequence). DNA of the CDR3: TGTGCCAGCAGGCCGGGAGGCTCTGGGGCCAACGTCCTGACTTTC. Protein product: CASRPGGSGANVLTF.

Ten or more counts support this clonotype. The chain joins TRBV2 to TRBJ1-2; a weak D match, TRBD1 (5 bases). The V gene lost 0 bases and the J gene lost 8 bases, with 16 bases spanning the gap. Germline values: CDR1 SNHLY, CDR2 FYNNEI. This CDR3 has 15 amino acids. This chain's CDR3 is CASSEARTEWGGYTF. The CDR3 region has the DNA TGTGCCAGCAGTGAAGCGAGGACCGAATGGGGGGGCTACACCTTC. Drawing the rest from reference TRBV2 and TRBJ1-2, the complete variable domain is EPEVTQTPSHQVTQMGQEVILRCVPISNHLYFYWYRQILGQKVEFLVSFYNNEISEKSEIFDDQFSVERPDGSNFTLKIRSTKLEDSAMYFCASSEARTEWGGYTFGSGTRLTVV.

This clonotype was counted many times. This chain joins TRBV7-9 and TRBJ1-1; D perhaps matches TRBD1 (6 bases). CDR1 is SEHNR and CDR2 is FQNEAQ in the germline V gene (reference sequence). Trimming left V 5 bases short and J 8 bases short, with 9 bases between. The CDR3 covers 11 residues. The CDR3, as DNA: TGTGCCAGCAGCCGGACAGACGAAGCTTTCTTT. Protein sequence: CASSRTDEAFF.

A few counts support this clonotype. This chain connects TRBV14 to TRBJ1-2, with D perhaps TRBD1 (6 bases). From germline, CDR1 is SGHDN and CDR2 FVKESK. This CDR3 has 15 residues. Trimming cost V 9 bases and J 6 bases, with 23 bases left between them. The CDR3 region is CARGDGDTRQHGYTF. The DNA of the CDR3 is TGTGCCAGAGGGGACGGGGACACCCGCCAACATGGCTACACCTTC.

This clonotype was observed many times. The rearrangement uses TRBV6-1 and TRBJ2-7, with D possibly matching TRBD2 (5 bases). V was shortened by 2 bases and J by 3 bases, with 11 bases between the two germline ends. Germline V gene sequence: CDR1 MNHNS, CDR2 SASEGT. The CDR3 sequence is 14 residues long. The CDR3 region is CASSEIEGRYEQYF. CDR3 nucleotide sequence: TGTGCCAGCAGTGAAATCGAGGGTCGCTACGAGCAGTACTTC.

This clonotype was found a few times. The genes are TRBV6-1 and TRBJ1-5; D uncertain. Trimming shortened V by 3 bases and J by 9 bases, and 6 bases separated the two germline ends. The CDR3 covers 11 residues. CDR1 is MNHNS, CDR2 SASEGT, per germline. In DNA form, the CDR3 reads TGTGCCAGCAGTGATTTTCTGCCCCAGCATTTT. This gives the protein CASSDFLPQHF.